This T cell receptor beta chain originates from a study of cytomegalovirus exposure and HLA in healthy donors (dated by TCRdb to about 2017). General notes on the study: An earlier analysis of some 550 of the donors reported 250 to 350 Gb of sequence data and some 120 million unique TCR beta sequences from 150 million to 200 million T cells. Using immunosequencing, the study profiled T cell repertoires from about 610 subjects and related those repertoires to cytomegalovirus serostatus. All discovery cohort repertoires had been generated using a single sequencing platform. The genetic ancestry cluster associated with self-reported Caucasian donors included approximately 85% of the approximately 410 genotyped donors. Typing coverage varied by locus: about 620-640 donors for A, B, C, DRB1 and DQB1; some 520 for DQA1; around 570 for DPA1; under 490 for DPB1. The study combined high-throughput TCR immunosequencing, statistical association of individual TCRs with disease status, and machine learning to predict cytomegalovirus infection status. An earlier analysis of several hundred of the donors applied high-throughput TCR beta sequencing to assess whether each TCR beta V gene segment acted as functional or pseudogenic. Rather than drawing on any new phenotypic data, the later analysis identified candidate immune exposures from TCR beta sequences and the way those sequences occurred across donors. A separate validation cohort of roughly 120 different subjects was used in addition to the roughly 640-subject first cohort. A later genetic analysis took genome-wide SNP genotypes for about three fifths of the 666 donors and used that subset as a discovery cohort. The study aimed to test whether signatures of past pathogen exposure could be identified by cataloging public T cell receptors. Because of strong linkage in the cohort, roughly five DR-DQ haplotypes were treated as single units for association and clustering. On average, approximately 250,000 unique TCR beta nucleotide sequences were sequenced per donor among 398 genotyped donors of the cohort, with roughly 18% of those sequences being non-productive. HLA typing included class I and class II loci at four-digit resolution. About 280 gigabases of sequencing data and approximately 92 million unique TCR sequences made up an early release that covered over 550 HLA-typed donors. Donor age, sex, ethnicity and CMV serostatus were collected together with the repertoire data. To study patterns of TCR occurrence, a later analysis re-analyzed previously published TCR beta repertoires from 666 donors and added high-resolution HLA genotyping.

Overall study outcomes, separate from this receptor: According to a later analysis, TCR association rates differed among HLA loci, with DRB1 alleles showing the most associated TCRs and HLA-C alleles showing the fewest. A later genetic analysis associated a missense DCLRE1C variant with V-gene and J-gene trimming of TCR beta chains, and an independent cohort replicated the association. Most CMV-associated TCR beta chains appeared to be HLA-restricted in a later analysis, and the HLA associations seemed to be driven largely by CMV exposure. According to a later analysis, parvovirus B19, influenza, CMV and Epstein-Barr virus appeared linked to several top co-occurrence clusters. Only TCR beta chains were sequenced in this cohort, and the absence of alpha or paired-chain data limited detectable features. For the cohort, immune exposure information was limited to CMV serostatus. A cluster of highly shared sequence variants was judged likely to be a technical artifact of the sequencing pipeline. In the study, roughly 160 TCR beta chains were listed as associated with cytomegalovirus. A further reported finding was that TCR beta sequences accurately predicted the HLA-A and HLA-B alleles for most subjects in the first cohort. Correlated functional status among segregating V segments might be attributable to linkage disequilibrium, but an unknown experimental factor could not be ruled out. At a false discovery rate of 0.05, a later analysis linked 15,000 to 20,000 TCR beta sequences to specific HLA alleles. According to the authors, the approach could potentially be generalized to other disease states and immunological phenotypes. In a later genetic analysis, fewer N-insertions in productive TCRs were reported among donors in an Asian-associated ancestry cluster than the roughly 700-donor mean. In both the original and validation cohorts, the classifier was reported to diagnose cytomegalovirus status with high specificity and sensitivity. A few of the identified cytomegalovirus-associated TCR beta chains were confirmed in vitro to be specific for cytomegalovirus antigens. Some IMGT-functional V segments, including TRBV6-2 and TRBV6-3, could not be distinguished by the 87-base-pair reads and were therefore excluded. In an earlier analysis of some 500 of the donors, most TCR beta V segments were observed in productive rearrangements about 90% or about 30% of the time, broadly matching IMGT annotations. When HLA alleles, especially DR and DQ, strongly co-occurred, attributing TCR associations to individual alleles was difficult. Because some donors lacked HLA typing at each locus, the association tests relied only on the typed subset. Because counts were too low, 15 or so rarely observed V segments, including chromosome 9 orphons, were excluded from the earlier analysis of some 590 of the donors. Compared with equally common non-associated chains, HLA-associated TCR beta chains in a later analysis were more clonally expanded and had lower generation probabilities. While some public TCRs were present in many individuals, most TCR sequences turned up only very rarely across donors. Roughly uniform sequencing depth across donors was assumed in presence/absence analyses, although this assumption may not hold.

Libraries were made using the immunoSEQ multiplex PCR assay. A mixture of 60 forward primers for TCR Vbeta segments and 13 reverse primers for TCR Jbeta segments was used in the multiplex PCR. Amplification of the CDR3 region of rearranged TCR beta genes was performed with a multiplex PCR assay on genomic DNA. Amplified TCR beta libraries were sequenced as 87-base-pair reads on the Illumina HiSeq System. Concerning the study's data processing: A later analysis tallied about 77 million unique TCR beta chains across the 610 or so repertoires, and about 10 million of those chains were shared by two or more donors. Raw reads were error-corrected and collapsed into unique sequences with a nearest-neighbor algorithm that merged closely related sequences to remove PCR and sequencing errors. To assign V, D and J gene segments, CDR3 sequences were aligned to IMGT reference sequences. Each retained sequence needed at least a six-nucleotide match to both a V gene segment and a J gene segment. A rearrangement counted as productive if the CDR3 had no stop codons and remained in frame with V and J, and every other rearrangement counted as non-productive. Following IMGT convention, CDR3 was defined as the stretch from the second conserved V-encoded cysteine to the conserved J-encoded phenylalanine. The earlier analysis of 500 to 600 of the donors excluded sequences that lacked an unambiguous match to a single V gene segment. An earlier analysis of several hundred of the donors called V segments functional above 56.7% productive rearrangements and segregating when the between-donor standard deviation exceeded 5%. To diagnose cytomegalovirus status from the catalog of TCR beta chain sequences, a statistical classification framework was built. In a later analysis, TCR nucleotide sequences were compared against IMGT/GENE-DB human TR gene sequences so that V and J genes could be assigned. The TCRdist pipeline was used in a later analysis to assign CDR3 sequences and most-parsimonious VDJ recombination scenarios. A later analysis defined each TCR beta chain by its CDR3 amino acid sequence plus V-gene family, and excluded reads lacking a unique V-gene family. In a later analysis, a few hundred highly shared, low-generation-probability nucleotide sequences were removed to address suspected cross-contamination and a sequencing artifact. For each public chain, a later analysis derived a clonal expansion index from normalized ranks of inferred template counts within each repertoire. A later analysis computed generation probabilities with a VDJ recombination model fitted to out-of-frame rearrangements, and checked the results against IGoR. A later analysis scored TCR-TCR, TCR-HLA and TCR-CMV co-occurrence with hypergeometric tests, applying a repertoire-size bias correction to TCR pairs. False discovery rates were estimated in a later analysis by permuting HLA or CMV assignments 20 times. In a later analysis, co-occurring TCRs were grouped using DBSCAN, with TCRdist sequence similarity added in when clustering inside HLA-allele-positive subsets. Repertoires with fewer than 30,000 or more than 120,000 public chains, plus five repertoires with anomalous nucleotide sharing, were excluded from co-occurrence clustering. As stored in TCRdb, this immuneACCESS dataset retains in-frame rearrangements with V and J assigned. A fraction of the clones does not appear; measured against another copy, unresolved V genes explain less than half of the discrepancy, and the remainder lacks a known reason. The V and J calls and the clone size are those of that table, but D and trimming were determined from the DNA. The sample table records 120,000 or so clones; roughly 80% of these occur just once. The ten largest make up about 29% of the sample.

In total, approximately 610 healthy bone marrow donors made up the cohort. Cohort members were all nominally healthy when sampled, although unrecorded immune exposures were likely present. The donor tested CMV seropositive, placing the donor among the 250 to 350 seropositive members of the cohort. Each donor provided a peripheral blood sample, and peripheral blood mononuclear cells were used for TCR beta sequencing. The Qiagen DNeasy Blood Extraction Kit was used to extract genomic DNA from the blood cell samples. V ends up 5 bases short and J 4 bases short, with an unmatched junction base count of 11. The germline V gene sets CDR1 to SNHLY and CDR2 to FYNNEI. The CDR3 sequence holds 16 residues, the cysteine and phenylalanine included. Kept here is only the CDR3 DNA, which spans 48 bases and is read in frame from base 1. As for this clone: Its antigen target is currently unknown. Within one base of it there is no much larger clone, and no base qualities were kept.

The receptor chain draws on TRBV2 and TRBJ1-3, and TRBD1 matches 7 of the central bases. What was sequenced was PBMCs. The clonotype originates from a man aged 60 to 75 in good health and CMV-seropositive. Here the CDR3 is given as CASSLDLTGDGNTIYF. The sequenced DNA is TGTGCCAGCAGTTTAGACCTAACAGGGGACGGAAACACCATATATTTT.